This TCR beta chain emerged from a study of shared clonotypes between healthy human individuals. About the research overall: CD8 memory received one plate per donor, CD8 naive two, CD4 memory three and CD4 naive three.

Sorted-subset replicate PCRs used around 220 ng DNA, some 31,000 T cell genomes. Using immunoSEQ multiplex PCR, the repertoire was profiled, and TCRdb retains in-frame clones only, with some absent. The top ten clones hold 0.055% to 0.075% of a sample with 500,000 or so clones, about 96% of them seen once. The CDR3 totals 13 residues. The germline V gene encodes CDR1 SGHNT and CDR2 YYREEE (reference sequence). V lost 2 bases and J 3 bases, leaving 8 bases between the germline ends. The clonotype originates from a woman in her 30s in good health. V is TRBV5-4 and J is TRBJ1-1; no clear D gene. Sample: naive CD4+ T cells sorted from blood. Subset meaning: CD45RA+ positively selected. CDR3 sequence reads: CASSFSRDTEAFF. Here the CDR3 DNA reads TGTGCCAGCAGCTTTTCCCGGGACACTGAAGCTTTCTTT.